These 20 T cell receptor beta chains were all obtained from the same sample, sequenced in a study of T cells in Graves' hyperthyroidism and ophthalmopathy. Authors of the study amplified TCR beta CDR3 regions from RNA transcripts. RT-PCR in the first round (using the HTBI primer set) targeted the TCR CDR3. TCRdb recomputed calls from the multiplex PCR reads with MiXCR, one row per CDR3 protein. The sample shows fewer than 750,000 distinct CDR3 sequences, about 14% of them seen only once. Sequenced sample: blood. The source of these receptors is a woman aged 50 to 60 with Graves' ophthalmopathy.

This clonotype was seen repeatedly, ten times or more. V gene TRBV7-2 combines with J gene TRBJ2-7; 13 bases fit TRBD2. V lost 2 bases and J lost 2; bases outside the gene matches: 6. This CDR3 comprises 17 residues. CDR1 and CDR2 (germline): SGHTA, FQGNSA. In DNA, the CDR3 is TGTGCCAGCAGCTTAAACGGTGGACTAGCGGGAGCCTACGAGCAGTACTTC. This translates into CASSLNGGLAGAYEQYF.

The chain links TRBV4-3 to TRBJ1-6; 9 bases agree with TRBD1. Germline trimming cut 2 bases from V and 8 bases from J; bases unmatched to any gene: 4. The CDR3 covers 15 residues. Germline lookup yields CDR1 LGHNA and CDR2 YSLEER. The CDR3 reads CASSQTRDRDSPLHF. In DNA form, the CDR3 reads TGCGCCAGCAGCCAAACCCGGGACAGGGATTCACCCCTCCACTTT.

This clonotype was seen repeatedly, ten times or more. This chain uses TRBV28 with TRBJ2-5; no clear D. This CDR3 has 14 amino acids. CDR1 is MDHEN, CDR2 SYDVKM, per germline. Deletions cut 4 bases from V and 5 bases from J, with 14 bases between. CDR3 bases: TGTGCCAGCAGTTATTCTAGTGTCCGGGAGACCCAGTACTTC. It encodes CASSYSSVRETQYF.

This clonotype was detected ten times or more. The chain combines TRBV20-1 with TRBJ2-1; no firm D call. Trimming removed 7 bases at V and 0 bases at J, with 22 bases between. CDR1 and CDR2 from the germline V gene are DFQATT and SNEGSKA (reference sequence). The CDR3 consists of 17 residues. The CDR3 bases are TGCAGTGTTAAAGAGTTCCTCGGTGCTAGCTCCTACAATGAGCAGTTCTTC. This encodes CSVKEFLGASSYNEQFF.

In this sample, this clonotype turned up many times. This chain links TRBV5-1 with TRBJ1-2; D is unclear. Between the trimmed V and J ends, which lost 4 bases and 4 bases, there was a span of 14 bases. The CDR3 runs 14 residues. Germline V CDR1 and CDR2: SGHRS, YFSETQ. The CDR3 coding sequence is TGCGCCAGCAGCCGAAACGGCTTCGCCTATGGCTACACCTTC. As protein: CASSRNGFAYGYTF. Combining the CDR3 with reference TRBV5-1 and TRBJ1-2 gives the whole variable domain KAGVTQTPRYLIKTRGQQVTLSCSPISGHRSVSWYQQTPGQGLQFLFEYFSETQRNKGNFPGRFSGRQFSNSRSEMNVSTLELGDSALYLCASSRNGFAYGYTFGSGTRLTVV.

This clonotype was detected many times. The rearrangement links TRBV20-1 to TRBJ2-7, with D perhaps TRBD2 (5 bases). Germline CDR1 DFQATT, CDR2 SNEGSKA (reference sequence). Trimming stripped 4 bases from V and 3 bases from J, with 19 bases between. This CDR3 spans 15 amino acids. The CDR3 coding sequence is TGCAGTGCTACGACCGAGGCTCGGGGTTTCTACGAGCAGTACTTC. Residues: CSATTEARGFYEQYF.

The genes are TRBV4-3 and TRBJ2-1, with TRBD2 identical over 7 bases. Trimming took 4 bases from V and 10 from J; bases not matched to a gene: 7. Per the germline V gene, CDR1 is LGHNA and CDR2 is YSLEER. This CDR3 spans 13 amino acids. The CDR3 DNA reads as TGCGCCAGCAGCCTTGAGCGGGAACTCGAGCAGTTCTTC. Translation gives CASSLERELEQFF.

This clonotype was found many times. V gene TRBV20-1 combines with J gene TRBJ1-2, with D possibly TRBD1 on 6 matching bases. V was trimmed by 1 base and J by 8 bases, leaving 17 bases between them. Germline loops: CDR1 DFQATT, CDR2 SNEGSKA (reference sequence). The CDR3 is made up of 14 amino acids. CDR3 in amino acids: CSARGAAGANGYTF. The CDR3 DNA follows: TGCAGTGCTAGAGGTGCGGCGGGGGCGAACGGCTACACCTTC.

In this sample, this clonotype turned up many times. The chain recombines TRBV28 with TRBJ1-2; 7 bases map to TRBD1. Germline V gene data show CDR1 as MDHEN and CDR2 as SYDVKM. There are 12 residues in the CDR3. V was clipped by 8 bases and J by 8 bases; unmatched bases: 8. CDR3 sequence (DNA): TGTGCCAGCGCCACAGGGGTCCTGGGCTACACCTTC. Encoded protein: CASATGVLGYTF.

This clonotype was detected a few times. The chain combines TRBV19 with TRBJ2-5; TRBD2 matches 8 bases. J gave up 6 bases and V 4 bases, and 10 bases lay outside the gene matches. CDR3 length: 15 residues. The V gene's germline CDR1 is LNHDA and CDR2 SQIVND (reference sequence). The CDR3 region is CASSKAGDWKKTQYF. DNA for the CDR3: TGTGCCAGTAGTAAAGCGGGAGATTGGAAGAAGACCCAGTACTTC.

This clonotype has only a few counts. The chain uses TRBV2 and TRBJ2-7, with 8 bases identical to TRBD1. V lost 6 bases and J lost 5; bases outside the gene matches: 9. CDR1 and CDR2 from the germline V gene are SNHLY and FYNNEI. The CDR3 is made up of 14 amino acids. The CDR3 protein is CASSNRQGKDEQYF. The CDR3 coding sequence is TGTGCCAGCAGCAACCGACAGGGGAAAGACGAGCAGTACTTC.

The gene calls are TRBV12-5 and TRBJ2-7, with 8 positions matching TRBD1. The germline gives CDR1 LGHNT, CDR2 FRNRAP. CDR3 length equals 13 residues. V was pared by 6 bases and J by 2 bases, with 3 bases of the junction left unmatched. The CDR3 bases are TGTGCTAGTGGGAGGGACAGGACCTACGAGCAGTACTTC. Translating gives CASGRDRTYEQYF.

The chain links TRBV6-6 to TRBJ2-7; 8 bases map to TRBD2. This CDR3 has 16 amino acids. The V and J ends lost 6 bases and 9 bases, in that order; junction bases with no gene match: 19. Germline CDR1 reads MNHNY; CDR2 reads SVGAGI (reference sequence). DNA for the CDR3: TGTGCCAGCAGCTCCTCCGCGGGGACTAGTGGTTTGGTGCAGTACTTC. Translation: CASSSSAGTSGLVQYF.

This clonotype was observed at least ten times. CDR3 region: CAWSTRDRGFTEAFF. Here the CDR3 DNA reads TGTGCCTGGTCAACCCGGGACAGGGGCTTCACTGAAGCTTTCTTT. V is TRBV30 and J is TRBJ1-1, with 10 bases fitting TRBD1. Germline loops: CDR1 GTSNPN, CDR2 SVGIG (reference sequence). CDR3 size: 15 residues. With V trimmed by 5 bases and J by 4 bases, 10 bases remained unmatched.

This clonotype appeared a few times. This chain connects TRBV7-2 to TRBJ2-1; TRBD1 or TRBD2 may be the D gene (5 bases each). Between the trimmed V and J ends, which lost 4 bases and 12 bases, there was a span of 22 bases. CDR1 is SGHTA, CDR2 FQGNSA, per germline. This CDR3 contains 15 residues. The CDR3 DNA follows: TGTGCCAGCAGCTCATACCGGGACGAAGTAGACGGGCAGTTCTTC. It yields the protein CASSSYRDEVDGQFF.

Many counts were recorded for this clonotype. This CDR3 is CASSDTSPPYEQYF. The DNA of the CDR3 is TGTGCCAGTAGTGATACTAGTCCCCCCTACGAGCAGTACTTC. The rearrangement joins TRBV19 to TRBJ2-7; a possible D gene is TRBD2 (5 bases). Trimming took off 5 bases at V and 2 bases at J, with 13 bases between the two ends. This CDR3 is built from 14 residues. The V gene's germline CDR1 is LNHDA and CDR2 SQIVND (reference sequence). Using reference TRBV19 and TRBJ2-7 for the parts outside the CDR3, the full variable domain is DGGITQSPKYLFRKEGQNVTLSCEQNLNHDAMYWYRQDPGQGLRLIYYSQIVNDFQKGDIAEGYSVSREKKESFPLTVTSAQKNPTAFYLCASSDTSPPYEQYFGPGTRLTVT.

This clonotype was observed many times. The rearrangement links TRBV7-2 to TRBJ2-2; D remains unclear. The CDR3 loop spans 15 amino acids. Germline CDR1 is SGHTA and CDR2 is FQGNSA. V was cut by 1 base and J by 2 bases, with 8 bases left in between. The CDR3 region has the DNA TGTGCCAGCAGCTTAGGGCCCGGAAACACCGGGGAGCTGTTTTTT. Protein product: CASSLGPGNTGELFF.

This clonotype came up a few times. The chain employs TRBV6-2 or TRBV6-3 and TRBJ1-3, with D perhaps TRBD1 (5 bases). Germline CDR1 is MNHEY and CDR2 is SVGEGT. V was cut by 5 bases and J by 0 bases, with 17 bases left in between. This CDR3 spans 17 amino acids. CDR3: CASSDLGRGDSGNTIYF. The CDR3 nucleotides are TGTGCCAGCAGTGACCTGGGACGAGGAGACTCTGGAAACACCATATATTTT.

The rearrangement links TRBV13 to TRBJ2-7; TRBD1 matches at 7 bases. The CDR3 spans 14 residues. The trim removed 5 bases at V and 2 bases at J, leaving 6 bases unmatched. Per the germline V gene, CDR1 is PRHDT and CDR2 is FYEKMQ (reference sequence). CDR3 amino acids: CASSAWDSTYEQYF. The DNA for the CDR3 is TGTGCCAGCAGCGCGTGGGACAGCACCTACGAGCAGTACTTC.

This clonotype showed up many times. The chain is built from TRBV10-3 and TRBJ2-1; D gene uncertain. The V gene's germline CDR1 is ENHRY and CDR2 SYGVKD. There are 15 residues in the CDR3. The ends were cut back, 0 bases at V and 7 bases at J, with 13 bases in the middle. CDR3 nucleotides: TGTGCCATCAGTGAGTCGACCACTACCGGGAATGAGCAGTTCTTC. Translation gives CAISESTTTGNEQFF.